This TCR beta chain was identified during a study of blood T cell repertoires in COVID-19. About the research overall: Samples taken during acute and convalescent COVID-19 were collected in the United States, Italy and Spain. PBMCs, B-cell-depleted T cells, or T cells provided the cDNA or gDNA that made up the material.

This clone was observed once. CDR1 SEHNR and CDR2 FQNEAQ come from the germline V gene (reference sequence). This CDR3 is built from 16 residues. J lost 6 bases, V lost 2 bases, and 11 bases had no gene match. In the study's own analysis: Reference gene primer amplification yielded estimated nucleated cell counts. Some clones are missing from TCRdb's copy, which holds only in-frame ones; the method was immunoSEQ multiplex PCR. Clone size and V and J calls were adopted from that table, with D and trimming inferred from the DNA. The profile covers roughly 200,000 clones, with 85% to 90% appearing a single time and approximately 6.2% taken by the ten largest.

This rearrangement joins TRBV7-9 to TRBJ1-2; TRBD1 agrees at 8 bases. This clonotype was obtained from a man aged 55 to 70 who had recovered from COVID-19. Sequencing input: peripheral blood. The CDR3 reads CASSLPTRPGGNGYTF. CDR3 sequence (DNA): TGTGCCAGCAGCTTACCCACCCGCCCAGGGGGCAATGGCTACACCTTC.